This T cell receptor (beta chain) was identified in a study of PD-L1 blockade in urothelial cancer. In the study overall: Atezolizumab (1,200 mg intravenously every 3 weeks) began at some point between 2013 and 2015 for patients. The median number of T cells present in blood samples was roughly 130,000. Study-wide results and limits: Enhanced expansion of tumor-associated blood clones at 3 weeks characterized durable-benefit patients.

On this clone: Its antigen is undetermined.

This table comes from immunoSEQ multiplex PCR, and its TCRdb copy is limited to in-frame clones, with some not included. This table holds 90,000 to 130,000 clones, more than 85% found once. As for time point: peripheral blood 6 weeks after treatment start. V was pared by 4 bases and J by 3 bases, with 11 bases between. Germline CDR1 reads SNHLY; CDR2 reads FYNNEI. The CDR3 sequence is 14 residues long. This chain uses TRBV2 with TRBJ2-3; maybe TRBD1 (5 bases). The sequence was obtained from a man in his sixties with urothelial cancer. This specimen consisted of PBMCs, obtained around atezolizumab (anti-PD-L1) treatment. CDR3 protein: CASSVGRATDTQYF. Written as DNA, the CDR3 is TGTGCCAGCAGTGTAGGCAGGGCGACAGATACGCAGTATTTT.